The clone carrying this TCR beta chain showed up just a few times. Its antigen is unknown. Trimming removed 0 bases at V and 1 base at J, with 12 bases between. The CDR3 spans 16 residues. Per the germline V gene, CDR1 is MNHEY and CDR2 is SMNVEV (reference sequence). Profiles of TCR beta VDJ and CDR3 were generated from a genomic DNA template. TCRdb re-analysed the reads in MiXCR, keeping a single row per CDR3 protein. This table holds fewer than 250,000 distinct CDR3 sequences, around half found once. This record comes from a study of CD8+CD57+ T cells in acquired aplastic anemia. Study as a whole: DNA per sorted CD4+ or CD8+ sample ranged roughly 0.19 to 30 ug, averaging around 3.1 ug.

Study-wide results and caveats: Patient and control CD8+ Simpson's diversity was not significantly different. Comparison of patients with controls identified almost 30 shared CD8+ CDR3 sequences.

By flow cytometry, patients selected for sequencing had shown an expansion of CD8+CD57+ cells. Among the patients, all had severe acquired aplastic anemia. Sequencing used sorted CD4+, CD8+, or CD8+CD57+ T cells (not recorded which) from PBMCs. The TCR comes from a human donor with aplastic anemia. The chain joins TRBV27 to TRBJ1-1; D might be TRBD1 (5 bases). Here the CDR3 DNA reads TGTGCCAGCAGTTTATCGTTGGGGCTAGGGAACACTGAAGCTTTCTTT. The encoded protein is CASSLSLGLGNTEAFF.